The sequence of this T cell receptor (beta chain) was determined in a study of shared clonotypes between healthy human individuals (dated by TCRdb to 2019 to 2021). For the study in its entirety: The cohort included a few men and a couple of women between 18 and 49 years of age. For each donor, CD4 naive and CD4 memory were each run on three plates, CD8 naive on two plates, and CD8 memory on one plate. Blood TCR repertoires of 5 or 6 healthy adults were deeply sequenced to estimate repertoire size and the extent of clonotype sharing between individuals. Libraries were prepared and TCR repertoires were sequenced by different laboratories using diverse techniques, in order to increase sequencing depth and limit assay-specific biases. Per donor, leukapheresis produced somewhere between about 0.9 and 9 billion PBMCs.

CDR1 is given as LNHDA and CDR2 as SQIVND, both from the germline V gene (reference sequence). The CDR3 measures 19 amino acids from cysteine to phenylalanine. The only DNA kept is the CDR3, 57 bases in frame from the first base. V and J are trimmed by 3 bases and 7 bases, and the gene matches miss 14 bases of the junction. The donors were healthy, HIV-negative adults with no recently reported acute infections or vaccinations. Every donor was a Caucasian adult residing in Nashville, Tennessee, USA. CD4+ T cells were enriched by magnetic negative selection; naive cells were then positively selected on CD45RA, and the negative fraction formed the memory subset. Blood was obtained by leukapheresis, after which PBMCs were separated by Ficoll-Histopaque density gradient centrifugation and cryopreserved in liquid nitrogen vapor phase. Analytical flow cytometry was used to check the purity and quantity of every magnetically sorted T cell population. From each sorted fraction, genomic DNA was isolated and quantified by UV absorbance on a Nanodrop 2000c.

Using the deep immunoSEQ assay, TCR CDR3 regions were amplified from genomic DNA by multiplex PCR. For each cell subset, the extracted genomic DNA was distributed evenly across all wells of several immunoSEQ 96-well plates, and each plate served as one replicate. Each replicate PCR for sorted subsets received about 220 ng genomic DNA, equal to about 30,000 T cell genomes. Purified libraries were quantified with a Qubit 3.0 fluorometer, sized on a Bioanalyzer 2100, and re-quantified with the KAPA Library Quantification kit. Each immunoSEQ 96-well plate was sequenced on its own single-read 150-cycle Illumina NextSeq 550 flow cell. The authors' analysis ran thus. Because the immunoSEQ output held only junctional sequences and lacked quality scores, the filtering could not match the filtering applied to full-length reads. Sequences were annotated with PyIR, a Python wrapper for IgBLAST v1.9, and V/J genes and CDR3 were assigned using IMGT germline references. Reads were removed for weak V/J assignments (E-value above 1e-6), missing CDR3, stop codons, out-of-frame junctions, or ambiguous translated residues. V3J clonotypes were defined as sequences sharing an identical inferred V gene, J gene, and CDR3 amino acid sequence. To compute the percentage overlap between repertoires, the number of shared unique clonotypes was divided by the size of the smaller repertoire. Richness of each repertoire was evaluated using RTK rarefaction, the Chao1 estimator, and Recon v2.1 estimates of unobserved clonotypes. OLGA was used to compute generation probabilities for all TCRbeta clonotypes that the gDNA method yielded from a handful of donors. In TCRdb, the immuneACCESS table is reduced to in-frame sequences with V and J assigned. These tables do not hold every clone; where another copy was compared, an unresolved V gene accounts for under half, and the others remain unexplained. V and J calls and clone size are given by that table; D and trimming were obtained from the DNA. Counted in this sample were 550,000 to 800,000 clones; around 67% of them appeared once. The ten most abundant clones make up 1.7% of the sample.

A note on this clone: Its antigen remains undetermined. It has no much larger one-base neighbor in the sample; base qualities were not kept.

The full study reports these points: Naive subsets generally had larger estimated clonotype richness than memory subsets did. Pairwise subsampling led to the expectation that sequencing depth would affect the degree of clonotype sharing among donors. Rarefaction of sorted-subset datasets indicated incomplete sequencing despite the large sequencing depth. When several donors were compared, the shared fraction of clonotypes was roughly 4.8% for naive CD4, approximately 3.3% for naive CD8, more than 2% for memory CD4, and 0.35% to 0.5% for memory CD8. Only blood was sampled, and tissue TCR repertoires likely differ from those in blood. Compared with non-shared clonotypes, clonotypes shared by all four sorted-subset donors had higher generation probabilities. Because the study included only a small number of donors, the genetic and exposure-history diversity represented was limited.

What was sequenced was memory CD4+ T cells sorted from blood. The sample's cell subset or site label, decoded: CD45RA-negative fraction. This receptor was taken from a woman under 40 in good health. The V and J genes are TRBV19 and TRBJ2-2, and TRBD2 aligns with 13 junction nucleotides. The nucleotide sequence is TGTGCCAGTAGTATCATTCGGACTAGCGGGAGTTTTAGGGACGGGGAGCTGTTTTTT. This sequence encodes CASSIIRTSGSFRDGELFF.